Sequencing of this T cell receptor beta chain was carried out in a study of blood T cell repertoires in COVID-19. Study summary: The United States, Italy and Spain provided the acute and convalescent COVID-19 samples. PBMCs, B-cell-depleted T cells, or T cells provided the cDNA or gDNA that made up the material.

As handled by the study authors: Amplification from reference gene primers served as the basis for estimated nucleated cell counts. Sequenced by immunoSEQ multiplex PCR; TCRdb stores in-frame clones only, minus some. Clonal size and the V and J genes are those of that table, whereas D and trimming came from the DNA. Among 200,000 or so clones listed, 82% were seen once. CDR3 length: 13 amino acids. The origin of this receptor is a human donor with acute or convalescent COVID-19. The donor label of this sample is uncertain. V is TRBV21-1 and J is TRBJ2-1; TRBD1, the D gene given by the table, was not confirmed from the DNA. TRBV21-1 is an annotated pseudogene. Material: peripheral blood. The DNA for the CDR3 is TGTGCCAGCAGCAAAGCCGGGACAGCCGAGCAGTTCTTC. Protein product: CASSKAGTAEQFF.